The clone carrying this T cell receptor beta chain appeared a single time. Original data processing: It was from reference gene primer amplification that nucleated cell counts were estimated. Repertoires were generated with immunoSEQ multiplex PCR, while TCRdb's copy carries only in-frame clones and drops some. V, J and clone size are those of that table, while D and trimming were read from the DNA. Among 65,000 to 90,000 clones listed, roughly 85% were seen once. The data were obtained in a study of blood T cell repertoires in COVID-19. Looking at the study overall: Both acute and convalescent COVID-19 samples were obtained from the United States, Italy and Spain. The cDNA or gDNA used as material had been derived from T cells, B-cell-depleted T cells, or PBMCs.

Germline V gene data show CDR1 as KGHSH and CDR2 as LQKENI. V shed 4 bases and J shed 8 bases, with 17 bases lying between them. CDR3 length: 15 amino acids. This receptor was obtained from a man between 25 and 39 years old with acute or convalescent COVID-19. The sample was peripheral blood. The rearrangement joins TRBV18 to TRBJ1-4, with D perhaps TRBD1 (6 bases). The CDR3 loop reads CASSHNRADGEKLFF. The CDR3 DNA sequence: TGTGCCAGCTCACATAACAGGGCAGATGGGGAAAAACTGTTTTTT.